This TCR beta chain is drawn from a study of blood T cell repertoires in COVID-19 (dated by TCRdb to about 2020). For context, the study as a whole: Collaborator samples came from the United States, Italy and Spain and covered acute and convalescent phases of COVID-19. The material from the prospective study consisted of cDNA or gDNA derived from T cells, B-cell-depleted T cells, or PBMCs. Subjects who had been exposed to COVID-19, were actively infected with it, or had recovered from it provided the deeply sampled blood TCRbeta repertoires that made up the dataset. The repertoires were made available in a free public database intended to serve as a resource for research on the immune response to SARS-CoV-2. The samples were drawn from two sources: the first 160 participants of the ongoing ImmuneRACE study, and 1,000 to 1,500 subjects contributed by 6 global collaborators. The sample metadata nearly always contained a de-identified subject ID, COVID-19 status, age in years and sex. Where HLA class I and class II types were available, the types were taken from metadata supplied by the sample provider, not from assay-based typing.

Concerning this clone itself: Its antigen is currently not known. No much larger clone exists at a distance of one base, and base qualities are not known.

The research as a whole found: Clinical and demographic metadata were provided uncurated, with the amount varying by source and participant.

One collaborating source in Seattle enrolled patients while the patients were actively infected and followed the patients over time throughout the course of disease. The collaborating institutions used their own protocols to collect whole blood in K2EDTA tubes. For TCRbeta analysis, collaborators shipped samples in one of three forms: frozen whole blood, isolated PBMCs, or DNA extracted from either of those sample types. Taken from the germline V gene, the CDR1 and CDR2 loops are MNHEY and SVGAGI. The CDR3 has 15 amino acids, counting the end cysteine and phenylalanine. Only the CDR3 part of the read is kept: 45 bases, read in frame from the first base. V ends up 5 bases short and J 4 bases short, with an unmatched junction base count of 7. The immunoSEQ Assay, a bias-controlled multiplex PCR, was used to amplify TCRbeta CDR3 regions from genomic DNA. As for how the authors treated the data: The number of nucleated cells in each sample was estimated from the amplification of reference gene primers within the assay. To quantify the absolute abundance of each unique TCRbeta CDR3 rearrangement, sequence reads were collapsed and filtered. For each sample, productive Simpson clonality was calculated by taking the square root of Simpson's diversity index across productive rearrangements. The clones in this table, taken by TCRdb from immuneACCESS, are in-frame only. Not every clone is retained; where verified, under half of the shortfall comes from an unresolved V gene, and the cause of the rest is unknown. The DNA was the basis for D and trimming; V, J and clone size are from that table. Within this sample are about 200,000 clones, with 79% of them counted one time only. 5.5% to 7% of the sample rests with the top ten.

The sequencing input was peripheral blood. The V gene is TRBV6-5 and the J gene is TRBJ2-5, with 10 bases aligning to TRBD1. This TCR was recovered from a woman between 40 and 50 years old with COVID-19, enrolled during active disease. The nucleotides are TGTGCCAGCAGTCCACGAGACAGGGGGCCAGAGACCCAGTACTTC. Its coded protein is CASSPRDRGPETQYF.